A single sample gave rise to the 13 T cell receptor beta chains below, sequenced in a study of T cells in Graves' hyperthyroidism and ophthalmopathy. TCR beta CDR3 regions were amplified from RNA. Using the HTBI primer set, a first-round RT-PCR was run on the TCR CDR3. TCRdb processed the multiplex PCR reads anew with MiXCR; each CDR3 protein has one entry. The data show 540,000 or so distinct CDR3 sequences, around 14% seen once. The sequencing sample was made of blood. All receptors derive from a woman under 40 with Graves' hyperthyroidism.

V usage is TRBV2 and J usage is TRBJ1-5, with D possibly TRBD1 on 6 matching bases. The CDR3 extends over 13 amino acids. V lost 6 bases and J 3 bases, leaving 9 bases between the germline ends. Germline CDR1 is SNHLY and CDR2 is FYNNEI. CDR3 sequence reads: CASRGDNNQPQHF. The CDR3, as DNA: TGTGCCAGCAGAGGGGACAACAATCAGCCCCAGCATTTT.

A single count supports this clonotype. The gene calls are TRBV6-5 and TRBJ1-2; D is unresolved. CDR3 size: 15 residues. Trimming took off 2 bases at V and 0 bases at J, with 10 bases between the two ends. Germline V gene data show CDR1 as MNHEY and CDR2 as SVGAGI. The CDR3 DNA is TGTGCCAGCAGTTACGTACTAATTGCTAACTATGGCTACACCTTC. This sequence encodes CASSYVLIANYGYTF.

This clonotype came up many times. The chain joins TRBV6-1 to TRBJ1-1; weak D call: TRBD1 (5 bases). The V gene lost 5 bases and the J gene lost 9 bases, with 16 bases spanning the gap. CDR3 length: 13 residues. Per germline, CDR1 MNHNS and CDR2 SASEGT. For the CDR3, the DNA is TGTGCCAGCAGTTACCCAGGACAAAGTCAAGCTTTCTTT. Amino acids: CASSYPGQSQAFF.

A few counts support this clonotype. This chain joins TRBV5-4 and TRBJ2-3, with 9 nucleotides matching TRBD2. The CDR3 runs 17 residues. CDR1 SGHNT and CDR2 YYREEE come from the germline V gene (reference sequence). Trimming cost V 0 bases and J 5 bases; bases outside gene matches: 10. In DNA, the CDR3 is TGTGCCAGCAGCTTGGACCAGCGGGGGGATCGGCAAGATACGCAGTATTTT. Its protein product is CASSLDQRGDRQDTQYF.

The chain uses TRBV28 and TRBJ2-3, with TRBD1 as a possible D gene (5 bases). CDR1 is MDHEN and CDR2 is SYDVKM in the germline V gene. This CDR3 spans 13 amino acids. The germline V and J ends were trimmed by 7 bases and 7 bases, with 15 bases remaining between them. The CDR3 spells CASMGRLSNTQYF. The CDR3 DNA is TGTGCCAGCATGGGGCGGCTTTCGAATACGCAGTATTTT.

The chain employs TRBV7-9 and TRBJ2-1, with TRBD2 matching 14 bases. The germline V gene has CDR1 SEHNR and CDR2 FQNEAQ (reference sequence). The CDR3 consists of 15 residues. Losses at the gene ends were 5 bases for V and 8 bases for J; bases not matched to a gene: 5. The CDR3 region is CASSPRLAGGDEQFF. For the CDR3, the DNA is TGTGCCAGCAGCCCCCGACTAGCGGGAGGGGATGAGCAGTTCTTC.

The chain couples TRBV10-3 to TRBJ1-4, with 10 bases that match TRBD1. V lost 0 bases, J lost 8 bases, and 6 bases stayed unmatched. This CDR3 has 16 amino acids. Per germline, CDR1 ENHRY and CDR2 SYGVKD. The CDR3 here is CAISESLGQGKEKLFF. The DNA of the CDR3 is TGTGCCATCAGTGAGTCACTGGGACAGGGGAAAGAAAAACTGTTTTTT.

A single count supports this clonotype. The chain is built from TRBV6-2 or TRBV6-3 and TRBJ2-1; D may match TRBD1 or TRBD2 (5 bases each). This CDR3 has 19 amino acids. V gave up 5 bases and J gave up 3 bases, with 26 bases separating them. Germline V gene data show CDR1 as MNHEY and CDR2 as SVGEGT. The CDR3 coding sequence is TGTGCCAGCAGTGGGAGAGGGCAGGGACCCCGCGTAGGCTACAATGAGCAGTTCTTC. It yields the protein CASSGRGQGPRVGYNEQFF.

This clonotype was picked up many times. The CDR3 coding sequence is TGTGCCAGCAGTGAAATTTATGGACGGGGGCAAGAGACCCAGTACTTC. Translated: CASSEIYGRGQETQYF. The rearrangement joins TRBV2 to TRBJ2-5; D possibly corresponds to TRBD2 (6 bases). V lost 2 bases and J 2 bases, leaving 15 bases between the germline ends. The CDR3 runs to 16 residues. Germline V gives CDR1 SNHLY, CDR2 FYNNEI. Supplemented by reference TRBV2 and TRBJ2-5, the full variable domain reads EPEVTQTPSHQVTQMGQEVILRCVPISNHLYFYWYRQILGQKVEFLVSFYNNEISEKSEIFDDQFSVERPDGSNFTLKIRSTKLEDSAMYFCASSEIYGRGQETQYFGPGTRLLVL.

The sample holds a few counts of this clonotype. J is TRBJ2-2 and V is TRBV28, with 14 bases fitting TRBD2. Germline V gene sequence: CDR1 MDHEN, CDR2 SYDVKM. This CDR3 spans 17 amino acids. Trimming removed 7 bases from V and 6 bases from J; junction bases left unmatched: 10. The CDR3 reads CASKDRGLAGVSGELFF. The CDR3 DNA is TGTGCCAGCAAGGACAGGGGACTAGCGGGAGTTTCCGGGGAGCTGTTTTTT.

This chain uses TRBV6-1 with TRBJ2-3; 9 nucleotides match TRBD1. Germline CDR1 reads MNHNS; CDR2 reads SASEGT. This CDR3 has 13 amino acids. V was pared by 8 bases and J by 4 bases, with 4 bases of the junction left unmatched. The CDR3 loop reads CASARQGADTQYF. The CDR3 nucleotides read TGTGCCAGCGCGAGACAGGGGGCAGATACGCAGTATTTT.

For this clonotype: A read error is possible here, since a much larger clone lies one base away. This chain connects TRBV6-1 to TRBJ1-1, with D possibly matching TRBD1 (6 bases). Deletions cut 8 bases from V and 0 bases from J, with 13 bases between. Germline V gene data show CDR1 as MNHNS and CDR2 as SASEGT. The CDR3 sequence is 14 residues long. CDR3 nucleotides: TGTGCCAGCGGGACCAGGGGTATGAACACTGAAGCTTTCTTT. Translation gives CASGTRGMNTEAFF.

This clonotype has a count of ten or more. This chain joins TRBV2 and TRBJ1-6; D is ambiguous. CDR1 is SNHLY, CDR2 FYNNEI, per germline. Trimming cost V 8 bases and J 4 bases, with 15 bases left between them. CDR3 length: 15 residues. CDR3 sequence reads: CASALKSLYNSPLHF. DNA of the CDR3: TGTGCCAGCGCGTTGAAAAGCCTTTATAATTCACCCCTCCACTTT.